This T cell receptor beta chain was sequenced during a study of response to subunit inactivated influenza vaccine. Study conclusions and caveats: Each seasonal flu vaccination may recruit only limited new T cells, authors suggested.

This clonotype occurred a few times. Antigen unknown. MiXCR, run by TCRdb on the RT-PCR reads, gives a single entry per CDR3 protein. Of around 480,000 distinct CDR3 sequences in the sample, over 9.5% were seen once. Material: PBMCs from blood, obtained about 40 days after vaccination. The TCR originated in a man aged 50 to 59 who received an inactivated influenza vaccine.

CDR3 sequence (DNA): TGCAGCGGGCTTAGCGGGCAAGAGACCCAGTACTTC. It encodes CSGLSGQETQYF. The V gene is TRBV29-1, the J gene TRBJ2-5, with 7 positions matching TRBD2. Germline V lookup: CDR1 SQVTM, CDR2 ANQGSEA. The V segment lost 7 bases and the J segment 2 bases; nucleotides outside the gene matches: 4. The CDR3 contains 12 residues.